Each of the 5 T cell receptor beta chains below was sequenced from the same sample in a study of T cell responses to AZD1222 COVID-19 vaccine. Profiled with immunoSEQ multiplex PCR; TCRdb holds only in-frame clones, not every one. The profile shows tens of thousands of clones, less than 90% of them singletons. Specimen: peripheral blood, collected on day 0 of AZD1222 vaccination. The source of these receptors is an adult in good health.

The gene calls are TRBV7-9 and TRBJ1-3; D might be TRBD1 (6 bases). In germline, CDR1 is SEHNR, CDR2 FQNEAQ (reference sequence). Trimming pared 4 bases from V and 0 bases from J, leaving 16 bases between. CDR3 length: 17 residues. CDR3 region: CASSSTYGTSSGNTIYF. In DNA form, the CDR3 reads TGTGCCAGCAGCTCTACGTACGGGACAAGCTCTGGAAACACCATATATTTT.

CDR3 DNA sequence: TGTGCCAGCAGCCAAGATTATTATGGGGACTATGGCTACACCTTC. This codes for CASSQDYYGDYGYTF. The rearrangement joins TRBV14 to TRBJ1-2; unclear D gene. V lost 0 bases and J lost 3, with 11 bases in between. The CDR3 runs to 15 residues. Germline V gene lookup returns CDR1 SGHDN and CDR2 FVKESK.

The V and J genes are TRBV5-1 and TRBJ2-1; 10 bases are a match to TRBD2. CDR3 length equals 16 residues. The ends lost 3 bases at V and 1 base at J; junction bases unmatched: 4. Per the germline V gene, CDR1 is SGHRS and CDR2 is YFSETQ. CDR3 nucleotides: TGCGCCAGCAGCTCAGGGACTAGCGTTTCCTACAATGAGCAGTTCTTC. It codes for CASSSGTSVSYNEQFF.

The gene calls are TRBV30 and TRBJ2-5, with TRBD2 as a possible D gene (6 bases). Trimming cost V 3 bases and J 5 bases, with 13 bases left between them. CDR3 length: 13 amino acids. Germline V gene sequence: CDR1 GTSNPN, CDR2 SVGIG (reference sequence). The CDR3, as DNA: TGTGCCTGGAGCGGAGGGATGGCGGAGACCCAGTACTTC. Amino acids: CAWSGGMAETQYF. The full variable domain, in which reference TRBV30 and TRBJ2-5 provide the parts outside the CDR3, is SQTIHQWPATLVQPVGSPLSLECTVEGTSNPNLYWYRQAAGRGLQLLFYSVGIGQISSEVPQNLSASRPQDRQFILSSKKLLLSDSGFYLCAWSGGMAETQYFGPGTRLLVL.

The chain has TRBV7-9 and TRBJ2-5, with 7 bases lining up with TRBD2. CDR1 is SEHNR, CDR2 FQNEAQ, per germline (reference sequence). V lost 3 bases and J lost 0; bases outside the gene matches: 4. The length of the CDR3 is 15 residues. The CDR3 spells CASSFLLADQETQYF. The CDR3, as DNA: TGTGCCAGCAGCTTCCTCCTAGCGGACCAAGAGACCCAGTACTTC.